These 8 T cell receptor beta chains were sequenced from one sample in a study of cytomegalovirus exposure and HLA in healthy donors. Data came from immunoSEQ multiplex PCR; TCRdb stores just in-frame clones and leaves some out. The sample consists of roughly 90,000 clones, 85% of them appearing once. What was sequenced was PBMCs. The receptors derive from a man aged 18 to 30 in good health and CMV-seropositive.

The V call is TRBV7-9, the J call TRBJ1-5; no clear D gene. CDR3 size: 12 residues. In germline, CDR1 is SEHNR, CDR2 FQNEAQ (reference sequence). V shed 3 bases and J shed 3 bases, with 3 bases lying between them. CDR3 nucleotides: TGTGCCAGCAGCTTGGCCAATCAGCCCCAGCATTTT. This codes for CASSLANQPQHF.

Written as DNA, the CDR3 is TGCGCCAGCAGTGAGTCGAGATTAGCCGGGGAAGCTTTCTTT. It specifies CASSESRLAGEAFF. This chain connects TRBV10-1 to TRBJ1-1; D gene unclear. Germline values: CDR1 WNHNN, CDR2 SYGVQD (reference sequence). The CDR3 is 14 residues long. The germline V and J ends were trimmed by 0 bases and 8 bases, with 13 bases remaining between them.

The chain joins TRBV6-5 to TRBJ1-2, with 9 nucleotides matching TRBD1. Germline CDR1 MNHEY, CDR2 SVGAGI. V was pared by 8 bases and J by 6 bases, with 7 bases of the junction left unmatched. The CDR3 consists of 13 residues. The CDR3 protein is CASADTGGDGYTF. The CDR3 DNA reads TGTGCCAGCGCTGACACAGGGGGCGATGGCTACACCTTC.

The V call is TRBV5-1, the J call TRBJ2-1; D gene ambiguous. Trimming cost V 0 bases and J 12 bases, with 13 bases left between them. Germline-derived CDR1 and CDR2 are SGHRS and YFSETQ. The CDR3 runs 13 residues. The CDR3: CASSLGPGEGQFF. CDR3 DNA: TGCGCCAGCAGCTTGGGACCGGGTGAAGGGCAGTTCTTC. Supplemented by reference TRBV5-1 and TRBJ2-1, the full variable domain reads KAGVTQTPRYLIKTRGQQVTLSCSPISGHRSVSWYQQTPGQGLQFLFEYFSETQRNKGNFPGRFSGRQFSNSRSEMNVSTLELGDSALYLCASSLGPGEGQFFGPGTRLTVL.

The genes are TRBV6-1 and TRBJ1-2; TRBD1 might be the D (5 bases). V was shortened by 7 bases and J by 4 bases, with 19 bases between the two germline ends. The germline V gene has CDR1 MNHNS and CDR2 SASEGT. This CDR3 region has 15 residues. This CDR3 reads CASTITGVSRYGYTF. CDR3 nucleotide sequence: TGTGCCAGCACTATAACAGGAGTCTCCCGCTATGGCTACACCTTC.

The chain employs TRBV5-1 and TRBJ1-2; a possible D gene is TRBD1 (5 bases). Germline assignment: CDR1 SGHRS and CDR2 YFSETQ. Trimming left V 2 bases short and J 5 bases short, with 16 bases between. The CDR3 consists of 15 residues. The CDR3: CASSFNPAGKYGYTF. DNA for the CDR3: TGCGCCAGCAGCTTTAATCCCGCAGGGAAGTATGGCTACACCTTC.

V gene TRBV28 combines with J gene TRBJ2-2; a weak D match, TRBD1 (6 bases). The length of the CDR3 is 12 residues. V shed 7 bases and J shed 7 bases, with 10 bases lying between them. Germline CDR1 reads MDHEN; CDR2 reads SYDVKM. CDR3 sequence reads: CASTQGFGELFF. The CDR3 bases are TGTGCCAGCACTCAGGGGTTCGGGGAGCTGTTTTTT.

The V gene is TRBV5-4, the J gene TRBJ2-7; TRBD2 aligns across 12 bases. The V gene's germline CDR1 is SGHNT and CDR2 YYREEE (reference sequence). With V trimmed by 4 bases and J by 6 bases, 2 bases remained unmatched. The CDR3 has 13 residues. DNA for the CDR3: TGTGCCAGCAGCCCGGGACTAGCGGGCGAGCAGTACTTC. Its protein product is CASSPGLAGEQYF.